The 27 T cell receptor beta chains in this list originate from one sample, sequenced in a study of T cells after yellow fever vaccination. One entry per CDR3 protein, called by TCRdb with MiXCR from the 5' RACE reads. Among about 75,000 distinct CDR3 sequences listed, around 7.7% were seen once. Specimen: CD8+ T cells sorted from PBMCs, collected 10 to 11 days after the first yellow fever vaccination. The receptors here all came from a man aged 18 to 30 who received the YFV17D yellow fever vaccine.

This clonotype was found many times. This chain uses TRBV28 with TRBJ2-3; no reliable D call. V was cut by 2 bases and J by 4 bases, with 7 bases left in between. The CDR3 sequence is 13 residues long. The germline CDR1 and CDR2 sequences are MDHEN and SYDVKM. CDR3 region: CASSLTISDTQYF. The CDR3 bases are TGTGCCAGCAGTTTAACTATTTCAGATACGCAGTATTTT.

This clonotype was counted a few times. The chain employs TRBV5-6 and TRBJ2-7; D ambiguous. Germline CDR1 SGHDT, CDR2 YYEEEE. The CDR3 is 15 amino acids. V was cut by 4 bases and J by 2 bases, with 16 bases left in between. The chain's CDR3 is CASSLPGARAYEQYV. As DNA, the CDR3 is TGTGCCAGCAGCCTGCCGGGTGCGCGAGCCTACGAGCAGTACGTC.

Concerning this clonotype: Germline is not matched at one junction end, which may reflect a read error. The rearrangement links TRBV12-3 or TRBV12-4 to TRBJ1-2, with 11 bases lining up with TRBD1. The CDR3 is 11 amino acids. For the CDR3, the DNA is TGTGCCAGCAGTTGGACAGGGGGCTCCACCTTC. Translation: CASSWTGGSTF.

The sample holds many counts of this clonotype. V and J are TRBV3-1 and TRBJ2-1; TRBD2 is a possible D gene (6 bases). This CDR3 is 16 amino acids long. Trimming removed 0 bases at V and 9 bases at J, with 18 bases between. Looked up from germline, CDR1 is LGHDT and CDR2 is YNNKEL (reference sequence). The CDR3 here is CASSQDRGLPIREQFF. CDR3 bases: TGTGCCAGCAGCCAAGATCGAGGACTACCGATCCGTGAGCAGTTCTTC.

The CDR3 DNA sequence: TGTGCCAGCAGCCCGGACAGGGTGGTCAATGAGCAGTTCTTC. Protein sequence: CASSPDRVVNEQFF. The V and J genes are TRBV7-9 and TRBJ2-1; 8 bases match TRBD1. V lost 5 bases and J lost 6; bases outside the gene matches: 6. The CDR3 has 14 residues. The germline gives CDR1 SEHNR, CDR2 FQNEAQ (reference sequence).

There are a few counts of this clonotype. Here the CDR3 DNA reads TGTGCTAGTGGTCCATGGGACAGGGGTATTCTGGATGAGCAGTTCTTC. Translated, it gives CASGPWDRGILDEQFF. V is TRBV12-5 and J is TRBJ2-1; 10 positions agree with TRBD1. V trimming: 5 bases; J trimming: 8 bases; junction bases outside the gene matches: 12. CDR1 and CDR2 (germline): LGHNT, FRNRAP. This CDR3 has 16 residues.

This clonotype was detected ten times or more. CDR3 sequence reads: CASSLFTGSTDTQYF. CDR3 sequence (DNA): TGTGCCAGCAGCTTATTCACAGGGAGTACAGATACGCAGTATTTT. The chain carries TRBV7-2 and TRBJ2-3; D is possibly TRBD1 (6 bases). Trimming took off 2 bases at V and 3 bases at J, with 12 bases between the two ends. CDR1 SGHTA and CDR2 FQGNSA come from the germline V gene. CDR3 length: 15 residues.

This clonotype was observed many times. The V call is TRBV15, the J call TRBJ1-5; the D is unclear. CDR1 LNHNV and CDR2 YYDKDF come from the germline V gene (reference sequence). Trimming took off 7 bases at V and 7 bases at J, with 17 bases between the two ends. The CDR3 is made up of 14 amino acids. CDR3 bases: TGTGCCACCACCGACCCGCGCGGAGGGCAGCCCCAGCATTTT. The encoded protein is CATTDPRGGQPQHF.

This clonotype has at least ten counts. The chain's CDR3 is CASSLGGVGGDTQYF. The CDR3 DNA follows: TGTGCCAGCAGCTTAGGCGGGGTCGGGGGGGATACGCAGTATTTT. The gene calls are TRBV11-2 and TRBJ2-3; 7 bases match TRBD2. There are 15 residues in the CDR3. Germline V gene sequence: CDR1 SGHAT, CDR2 FQNNGV. Unmatched junction bases numbered 7, after V lost 1 base and J lost 6 bases.

This clonotype was seen repeatedly, ten times or more. The V call is TRBV28, the J call TRBJ1-1; maybe TRBD1 (5 bases). Per the germline V gene, CDR1 is MDHEN and CDR2 is SYDVKM. The CDR3 extends over 14 amino acids. The V end lost 8 bases, the J end lost 3 bases, and 16 bases lay between the germline ends. The CDR3 DNA is TGTGCCAGCCATAAGGGGACGGGGTACACTGAAGCTTTCTTT. Its protein product is CASHKGTGYTEAFF.

This clonotype was seen at least ten times. This chain uses TRBV29-1 with TRBJ2-1, with 7 bases fitting TRBD2. Germline CDR1 reads SQVTM; CDR2 reads ANQGSEA. V shed 7 bases and J 0 bases; nucleotides not matched to a gene: 9. This CDR3 has 15 amino acids. The CDR3 nucleotides read TGCAGCGCCGCGACTAGCTCGAGCTCCTACAATGAGCAGTTCTTC. Encoded protein: CSAATSSSSYNEQFF.

This clonotype was seen a handful of times. This chain uses TRBV11-2 with TRBJ2-2; 14 bases align to TRBD2. Per the germline V gene, CDR1 is SGHAT and CDR2 is FQNNGV. CDR3 size: 18 residues. With 3 bases clipped from V and 1 base from J, the junction kept 4 bases outside the gene matches. The DNA of the CDR3 is TGTGCCAGCAGCTTCCCCGGACTAGCGGGGGGGAACACCGGGGAGCTGTTTTTT. Protein sequence: CASSFPGLAGGNTGELFF.

This clonotype has ten or more counts. The DNA for the CDR3 is TGTGCCAGCAGCTTATACCGGGAAGCCACAGATACGCAGTATTTT. This encodes CASSLYREATDTQYF. V usage is TRBV7-9 and J usage is TRBJ2-3, with D tentatively TRBD2 (5 bases). The CDR3 loop spans 15 amino acids. CDR1 is SEHNR, CDR2 FQNEAQ, per germline (reference sequence). Trimming took 2 bases from V and 2 from J, leaving 11 bases between them.

The sample holds many counts of this clonotype. The chain employs TRBV13 and TRBJ1-1; D might be TRBD1 (5 bases). Germline loops: CDR1 PRHDT, CDR2 FYEKMQ (reference sequence). This CDR3 is built from 14 residues. V was pared by 2 bases and J by 1 base, with 8 bases between. The CDR3 DNA reads as TGTGCCAGCAGCTTATGGAGGGGGAACACTGAAGCTTTCTTT. As protein: CASSLWRGNTEAFF.

This clonotype was counted ten times or more. The rearrangement uses TRBV21-1 and TRBJ2-3; the table's D gene call, TRBD2, was not cross checked with the DNA. TRBV21-1 is a known pseudogene. The CDR3 contains 17 residues. The CDR3 DNA is TGTGCCAGCAGCAAAGCAGAAGTCTCGGGAAGAACAGATACGCAGTATTTT. It encodes CASSKAEVSGRTDTQYF.

The V call is TRBV5-8, the J call TRBJ2-7; the D is unclear. Germline loops: CDR1 SGHTS, CDR2 YDEGEE. This CDR3 is built from 14 residues. V dropped 0 bases and J dropped 3 bases, with 10 bases sitting between them. The CDR3 region is CASSLADTDYEQYV. The CDR3 DNA reads as TGTGCCAGCAGCTTGGCCGACACGGACTACGAGCAGTACGTC.

The rearrangement links TRBV4-3 to TRBJ1-1; D gene unclear. CDR3 size: 14 residues. The germline CDR1 and CDR2 sequences are LGHNA and YSLEER. V lost 0 bases and J lost 1, with 6 bases in between. This CDR3 reads CASSQDTENTEAFF. The CDR3 nucleotides read TGCGCCAGCAGCCAAGACACCGAGAACACTGAAGCTTTCTTT.

Many counts were recorded for this clonotype. The DNA for the CDR3 is TGCAGCGTTGAGATCGCAGGGTTTAATGAAAAACTGTTTTTT. Its protein is CSVEIAGFNEKLFF. The V call is TRBV29-1, the J call TRBJ1-4; D may be TRBD1 (5 bases). Per germline, CDR1 SQVTM and CDR2 ANQGSEA. Trimming stripped 3 bases from V and 4 bases from J, with 12 bases between. CDR3 length equals 14 residues.

This clonotype came up many times. The rearrangement joins TRBV7-9 to TRBJ2-7; the D gene is possibly TRBD1 (6 bases). CDR1 and CDR2 (germline): SEHNR, FQNEAQ (reference sequence). This CDR3 has 11 residues. V was trimmed by 8 bases and J by 5 bases, leaving 10 bases between them. The CDR3 sequence: CASGWGHEQYF. The DNA of the CDR3 is TGTGCCAGCGGCTGGGGGCACGAGCAGTACTTC.

The chain carries TRBV25-1 and TRBJ2-5; TRBD2 agrees at 11 bases. Germline lookup yields CDR1 MGHDK and CDR2 SYGVNS. The CDR3 covers 14 residues. J gave up 5 bases and V 4 bases, and 3 bases lay outside the gene matches. The CDR3 is CASSVAGGPETQYF. The DNA of the CDR3 is TGTGCCAGCAGTGTAGCGGGGGGGCCGGAGACCCAGTACTTC.

This clonotype was observed a few times. The chain combines TRBV25-1 with TRBJ2-3; possible D gene TRBD2, 5 bases. Looked up from germline, CDR1 is MGHDK and CDR2 is SYGVNS. Deletions cut 8 bases from V and 4 bases from J, with 13 bases between. The CDR3 has 13 residues. As DNA, the CDR3 is TGTGCCAGCGTTAGCGATACGGCAGATACGCAGTATTTT. Its translation: CASVSDTADTQYF.

This clonotype was observed a single time. A read error may explain this, as a much larger clone is one base away. The chain joins TRBV28 to TRBJ2-7; D not certain. Germline V CDR1 and CDR2: MDHEN, SYDVKM. The CDR3 sequence is 15 residues long. In nucleotides, the CDR3 is TGTGCCAGCAGTTTATCTCCGTATAGCTCCTGCGAGCAGTACGTC. Its translation is CASSLSPYSSCEQYV.

This clonotype was detected ten times or more. The chain recombines TRBV29-1 with TRBJ2-3, with D perhaps TRBD1 or TRBD2 (5 bases each). The V gene lost 4 bases and the J gene lost 3 bases, with 14 bases spanning the gap. The germline gives CDR1 SQVTM, CDR2 ANQGSEA. The CDR3 is 14 residues long. CDR3 amino acids: CSVGETGRTDTQYF. As DNA, the CDR3 is TGCAGCGTTGGTGAAACGGGGCGAACAGATACGCAGTATTTT.

This clonotype came up many times. V is TRBV11-2 and J is TRBJ1-1; D gene unclear. Trimming cost V 5 bases and J 5 bases, with 21 bases left between them. Germline V gene data show CDR1 as SGHAT and CDR2 as FQNNGV. This CDR3 contains 16 residues. The CDR3 reads CASSRPEGIGWTEAFF. The DNA of the CDR3 is TGTGCCAGCAGCCGCCCCGAGGGCATTGGTTGGACTGAAGCTTTCTTT. Filled out from reference TRBV11-2 and TRBJ1-1, the complete variable domain reads EAGVAQSPRYKIIEKRQSVAFWCNPISGHATLYWYQQILGQGPKLLIQFQNNGVVDDSQLPKDRFSAERLKGVDSTLKIQPAKLEDSAVYLCASSRPEGIGWTEAFFGQGTRLTVV.

This clonotype was seen a handful of times. The V call is TRBV5-4, the J call TRBJ1-1; perhaps TRBD1 as D (6 bases). The germline V gene has CDR1 SGHNT and CDR2 YYREEE (reference sequence). The CDR3 consists of 13 residues. Trimming stripped 2 bases from V and 6 bases from J, with 11 bases between. The CDR3 spells CASSLWGAPEAFF. The CDR3 bases are TGTGCCAGCAGCTTATGGGGGGCCCCTGAAGCTTTCTTT.

V and J are TRBV5-1 and TRBJ2-1; perhaps D is TRBD1 or TRBD2 (5 bases each). Deletions cut 3 bases from V and 4 bases from J, with 20 bases between. Germline V gene lookup returns CDR1 SGHRS and CDR2 YFSETQ. The CDR3 runs 17 residues. The CDR3 is CASSSIKIGTSYNEQFF. Written as DNA, the CDR3 is TGCGCCAGCAGCTCGATAAAAATCGGGACGAGTTACAATGAGCAGTTCTTC. The whole variable domain, remainder taken from reference TRBV5-1 and TRBJ2-1, is KAGVTQTPRYLIKTRGQQVTLSCSPISGHRSVSWYQQTPGQGLQFLFEYFSETQRNKGNFPGRFSGRQFSNSRSEMNVSTLELGDSALYLCASSSIKIGTSYNEQFFGPGTRLTVL.

With regard to this clonotype: A much larger clone lies one base from this, so it may be a read error. This sequence joins TRBV20-1 and TRBJ2-1; D not resolved. From germline, CDR1 is DFQATT and CDR2 SNEGSKA (reference sequence). V lost 1 base and J 8 bases, leaving 15 bases between the germline ends. The CDR3 totals 14 residues. Here the CDR3 DNA reads TGCAGTGCTAGAGTCGACTCCCCGAGTTATGAGCAGTTCTTC. It translates to CSARVDSPSYEQFF.